One TCR beta chain is described in this entry. The data were obtained in a study of blood T cell repertoires in COVID-19. Study background: Specimens from acute and convalescent COVID-19 originated in the United States, Italy and Spain. T cells, B-cell-depleted T cells, or PBMCs supplied cDNA or gDNA.

CDR3 length: 17 residues. Germline-derived CDR1 and CDR2 are SGDLS and YYNGEE. The V gene end was trimmed by 0 bases and the J gene end by 5 bases; junction bases not matched to a gene: 11. In the study's own analysis: Estimates of nucleated cell counts were drawn from the amplification of reference gene primers. Profiling relied on immunoSEQ multiplex PCR, and the TCRdb table lists in-frame clones only, not all of them. V and J calls and clone size are given by that table; D and trimming were obtained from the DNA. Among about 200,000 clones listed, approximately 84% were seen once. The receptor was derived from an elderly man with acute or convalescent COVID-19. The chain couples TRBV9 to TRBJ2-1, with TRBD2 matching 7 bases. Sequences were obtained from peripheral blood. The CDR3 coding sequence is TGTGCCAGCAGCGTAGGGGGGTTGGCGGGAGCTGACAATGAGCAGTTCTTC. This codes for CASSVGGLAGADNEQFF.